The 2 T cell receptor beta chains below were found in one sample sequenced in a study of preoperative IRX-2 immunotherapy in early breast cancer. The sample's treatment: preoperative locoregional IRX-2 cytokine immunotherapy. The protocol was immunoSEQ multiplex PCR, while the TCRdb copy is restricted to in-frame clones and leaves out a portion. The profile shows over 25,000 clones, over 75% of them singletons. This sample comprised lymph node tissue, obtained after IRX-2 immunotherapy. These receptors were taken from a human donor with breast cancer.

The chain recombines TRBV23-1 with TRBJ2-7; D remains ambiguous. TRBV23-1 counts as an open reading frame of uncertain function. The CDR3 contains 14 residues. The V and J ends lost 0 bases and 2 bases respectively, with 8 bases between them. The CDR3 nucleotides are TGCGCCAGCAGTCAATCTAGGGAAACCTACGAGCAGTACGTC. Residues: CASSQSRETYEQYV.

The chain has TRBV28 and TRBJ1-4; perhaps TRBD1 as D (5 bases). CDR1 and CDR2 (germline): MDHEN, SYDVKM. This CDR3 spans 15 amino acids. The V and J ends lost 6 bases and 3 bases respectively, with 14 bases between them. For the CDR3, the DNA is TGTGCCAGCAGCCCTATGGGGCTGGCTAATGAAAAACTGTTTTTT. Its translation: CASSPMGLANEKLFF.